The sample holds a few counts of the clone carrying this TCR beta chain. The target antigen is unknown. This sample was included in a study of T-cell reconstitution after alpha-beta-depleted transplantation in children. The CDR3 is made up of 13 amino acids. Trimming shortened V by 4 bases and J by 5 bases, and 14 bases separated the two germline ends. Germline V lookup: CDR1 SQVTM, CDR2 ANQGSEA. Unique molecular identifiers were incorporated into the prepared TCRbeta library. TCRdb itself ran the PCR reads through MiXCR, one entry per CDR3 protein. The sample contains 900,000 or so distinct CDR3 sequences, around 17% of which appear only once. Study findings and constraints: The origin of high day-60 TCRbeta diversity in some patients lay in surviving recipient T cells and thymic progenitors. At the one-year point after transplant, T-cell counts and TCRbeta diversity were found to come mostly from T cells that had been newly produced. As was reported, about two months after transplant, alpha-beta T cells came from several hundred expanded graft clones.

V gene TRBV29-1 combines with J gene TRBJ1-2; D is undetermined. The TCR comes from a male patient aged 10-17 years who had a stem cell transplant for acute lymphoblastic leukemia, so the T cells may come from the graft donor. Specimen: PBMCs, mostly from graft donor cells, collected 360 days after TCRalphabeta/CD19-depleted stem cell transplant. The chain's CDR3 is CSVVQADFYGYTF. The CDR3 nucleotides read TGCAGCGTTGTCCAGGCTGATTTTTATGGCTACACCTTC.